These 22 T cell receptor beta chains were all obtained from the same sample, sequenced in a study of blood T cell repertoires in COVID-19. Sequenced by immunoSEQ multiplex PCR; TCRdb stores in-frame clones only, minus some. The sample carries some 230,000 clones, more than 75% recorded once. Sequencing was carried out using peripheral blood. The receptors stem from a woman older than 75 with COVID-19, enrolled during active disease.

This chain joins TRBV5-6 and TRBJ1-1; TRBD1 matches at 8 bases. Germline CDR1 and CDR2: SGHDT and YYEEEE. V dropped 2 bases and J dropped 2; count of bases not matched to a gene: 5. The CDR3 is 15 amino acids. The CDR3: CASSFRGQGNTEAFF. Written as DNA, the CDR3 is TGTGCCAGCAGCTTCCGAGGACAGGGTAACACTGAAGCTTTCTTT.

The genes are TRBV7-8 and TRBJ1-1, with 7 bases that match TRBD1. CDR1 is SGHVS and CDR2 is FQNEAQ in the germline V gene. The CDR3 runs to 17 residues. The junction had 10 bases not matched to a gene; V was cut back by 3 bases and J by 0 bases. The CDR3 DNA reads as TGTGCCAGCAGCTTTCGGACAGGCGAGATACTGAACACTGAAGCTTTCTTT. Translation: CASSFRTGEILNTEAFF.

J is TRBJ2-1 and V is TRBV5-4; D may be TRBD2 (5 bases). The length of the CDR3 is 13 residues. Looked up from germline, CDR1 is SGHNT and CDR2 is YYREEE (reference sequence). V lost 5 bases to trimming and J lost 7 bases, with 13 bases between them. DNA for the CDR3: TGTGCCAGCAGTGTACCAACTAGGAATGAGCAGTTCTTC. This translates into CASSVPTRNEQFF. The whole variable domain, remainder taken from reference TRBV5-4 and TRBJ2-1, is ETGVTQSPTHLIKTRGQQVTLRCSSQSGHNTVSWYQQALGQGPQFIFQYYREEENGRGNFPPRFSGLQFPNYSSELNVNALELDDSALYLCASSVPTRNEQFFGPGTRLTVL.

The CDR3 here is CASSEGRGLAGNNEQFF. CDR3 in DNA: TGTGCCAGCAGTGAAGGCAGGGGACTAGCGGGGAACAATGAGCAGTTCTTC. V and J are TRBV2 and TRBJ2-1; 13 positions agree with TRBD2. J gave up 5 bases and V 1 base, and 5 bases lay outside the gene matches. Per germline, CDR1 SNHLY and CDR2 FYNNEI. This CDR3 has 17 residues.

V usage is TRBV9 and J usage is TRBJ2-1; 7 bases map to TRBD1. This CDR3 has 14 residues. Trimming at V came to 4 bases and at J to 10 bases, leaving 11 bases not matched to a gene. The germline CDR1 and CDR2 sequences are SGDLS and YYNGEE. The CDR3 loop reads CASSPERQGTEQFF. As DNA, the CDR3 is TGTGCCAGCAGCCCCGAGAGACAGGGCACGGAGCAGTTCTTC. The whole variable domain, filled in from reference TRBV9 and TRBJ2-1, reads DSGVTQTPKHLITATGQRVTLRCSPRSGDLSVYWYQQSLDQGLQFLIQYYNGEERAKGNILERFSAQQFPDLHSELNLSSLELGDSALYFCASSPERQGTEQFFGPGTRLTVL.

This clone appeared a few times. This chain links TRBV21-1 with TRBJ2-7; the table gives TRBD2 as D, unverified against the DNA. TRBV21-1 is marked as a pseudogene. The CDR3 is 10 amino acids. CDR3 residues: CAGGVYEQYF. In DNA, the CDR3 is TGTGCCGGGGGGGTCTACGAGCAGTACTTC.

The chain links TRBV7-9 to TRBJ2-5; 9 bases map to TRBD2. The germline gives CDR1 SEHNR, CDR2 FQNEAQ (reference sequence). V was pared by 7 bases and J by 5 bases, with 11 bases of the junction left unmatched. The CDR3 length is 15 residues. In nucleotides, the CDR3 is TGTGCCAGCACGCGGGGGGGCTCTAGAGGGGAGACCCAGTACTTC. This translates into CASTRGGSRGETQYF.

This clone has more than one count but fewer than ten. Compared with germline, one end of the junction differs, possibly owing to a read error. The chain links TRBV19 to TRBJ1-2, with TRBD1 matching over 7 bases. The CDR3 is 13 amino acids. From germline, CDR1 is LNHDA and CDR2 SQIVND (reference sequence). The CDR3 loop reads CASSPPGTDFLPF. CDR3 bases: TGTGCCAGTAGTCCCCCCGGGACAGACTTCCTTCCCTTC.

This chain connects TRBV6-5 to TRBJ1-2; TRBD1 matches at 7 bases. CDR3 length equals 14 residues. The V and J ends lost 5 bases and 5 bases, in that order; junction bases with no gene match: 8. Germline values: CDR1 MNHEY, CDR2 SVGAGI. Here the CDR3 reads CASSRVQGRYGYTF. As DNA, the CDR3 is TGTGCCAGCAGTCGGGTACAGGGGAGGTATGGCTACACCTTC.

J is TRBJ2-3 and V is TRBV10-3; TRBD1 matches at 9 bases. After removal of 7 bases from V and 2 bases from J, the junction contained 4 bases not matched to a gene. CDR3 length: 14 amino acids. Germline lookup yields CDR1 ENHRY and CDR2 SYGVKD. Here the CDR3 DNA reads TGTGCCATCACCAGACAGGGGGACACAGATACGCAGTATTTT. It is translated as CAITRQGDTDTQYF.

The chain carries TRBV27 and TRBJ1-6; 8 bases are shared with TRBD1. Germline-derived CDR1 and CDR2 are MNHEY and SMNVEV (reference sequence). Losses at the gene ends were 6 bases for V and 7 bases for J; bases not matched to a gene: 8. This CDR3 comprises 15 residues. As DNA, the CDR3 is TGTGCCAGCAGCCCCGACAGGGGACAAAATTCACCCCTCCACTTT. Its protein is CASSPDRGQNSPLHF.

V gene TRBV11-3 combines with J gene TRBJ1-1; 7 positions agree with TRBD1. Germline assignment: CDR1 SGHNT and CDR2 YENEEA. The CDR3 runs to 13 residues. The ends lost 2 bases at V and 6 bases at J; junction bases unmatched: 3. The CDR3 nucleotides read TGTGCCAGCAGCTTAATAACAGGGGCTGAAGCTTTCTTT. Encoded protein: CASSLITGAEAFF.

On this clone: Mismatch with germline at one junction end may stem from a read error. The chain carries TRBV7-9 and TRBJ2-7; 7 bases fit TRBD1. Per germline, CDR1 SEHNR and CDR2 FQNEAQ (reference sequence). The CDR3 totals 14 residues. For the CDR3, the DNA is TGTGCCAGCAGTCGACAGGGACATAAAAACGAACAGTACTTC. Encoded protein: CASSRQGHKNEQYF.

About this clone itself: A read error may account for a junction end that differs from germline. The chain links TRBV6-6 to TRBJ2-7; no clear D gene. The CDR3 contains 13 residues. Germline lookup yields CDR1 MNHNY and CDR2 SVGAGI (reference sequence). CDR3 sequence (DNA): TGTGCCAGCAGTTACCCGAGGTCCTCCGAGCAGTACTTC. Translated, it gives CASSYPRSSEQYF.

V gene TRBV18 combines with J gene TRBJ1-4; 7 nucleotides match TRBD1. Trimming at V came to 4 bases and at J to 3 bases, leaving 11 bases not matched to a gene. The CDR3 length is 17 residues. Germline assignment: CDR1 KGHSH and CDR2 LQKENI. CDR3 sequence: CASSRRDSPLANEKLFF. DNA for the CDR3: TGTGCCAGCTCACGCCGGGACAGTCCTCTAGCTAATGAAAAACTGTTTTTT.

In DNA form, the CDR3 reads TGTGCCAGCAGTTTCAGGGAGGGCAATCAGCCCCAGCATTTT. As protein: CASSFREGNQPQHF. The chain couples TRBV27 to TRBJ1-5; D is perhaps TRBD1 (5 bases). The V and J ends lost 3 bases and 2 bases respectively, with 8 bases between them. The germline V gene has CDR1 MNHEY and CDR2 SMNVEV (reference sequence). The length of the CDR3 is 14 residues.

This sequence joins TRBV10-3 and TRBJ2-7; no reliable D call. The CDR3 contains 15 residues. With 4 bases removed from V and 2 bases from J, the gap between germline ends came to 15 bases. The germline gives CDR1 ENHRY, CDR2 SYGVKD. The CDR3 sequence is CAISVAATPTYEQYF. CDR3 coding DNA: TGTGCCATCAGTGTGGCCGCCACACCGACCTACGAGCAGTACTTC.

The J gene is TRBJ1-1, the V gene TRBV6-2 or TRBV6-3, with D possibly TRBD1 on 6 matching bases. The CDR3 has 16 amino acids. Trimming removed 0 bases at V and 1 base at J, with 12 bases between. In germline, CDR1 is MNHEY, CDR2 SVGEGT. The CDR3 loop is CASSYSRTDSNTEAFF. The CDR3 DNA is TGTGCCAGCAGTTACTCGAGGACAGACTCGAACACTGAAGCTTTCTTT.

In its sample, this clone was seen a few times. The genes are TRBV5-1 and TRBJ1-2, with a weak D call TRBD1 (6 bases). The V and J ends lost 5 bases and 4 bases respectively, with 12 bases between them. The germline gives CDR1 SGHRS, CDR2 YFSETQ. The CDR3 runs 13 residues. In DNA, the CDR3 is TGCGCCAGCAGTGGGGGCGCAGGCTATGGCTACACCTTC. Protein sequence: CASSGGAGYGYTF.

A remark on this clone: Distinct nucleotide sequences in the sample also encode this CDR3. The V gene is TRBV11-1, the J gene TRBJ2-2; 7 nucleotides line up with TRBD1. The V gene's germline CDR1 is SGHAT and CDR2 FQDESV (reference sequence). Trimming at V came to 5 bases and at J to 8 bases, leaving 8 bases not matched to a gene. The CDR3 covers 14 residues. CDR3 sequence reads: CASSTRQGSGELFF. The DNA for the CDR3 is TGTGCCAGCAGCACCAGACAGGGATCAGGGGAGCTGTTTTTT.

This sequence joins TRBV30 and TRBJ1-6; possible D gene TRBD1, 6 bases. V was cut by 2 bases and J by 9 bases, with 17 bases left in between. The germline V gene encodes CDR1 GTSNPN and CDR2 SVGIG (reference sequence). There are 15 residues in the CDR3. The CDR3 loop reads CAWSSKNTGISPLHF. The CDR3 DNA sequence: TGTGCCTGGAGTTCAAAAAACACAGGGATTTCACCCCTCCACTTT.

Regarding this clone: In this CDR3 the conserved last residue, phenylalanine or tryptophan, is missing, so a read error is likely. The limits of the CDR3 on the DNA are not certain, so only TCRdb's listed CDR3 is given. The rearrangement uses TRBV3-1 (or the pseudogene TRBV3-2) and TRBJ2-3; the D call in the table, TRBD2, was not verified against the DNA. The germline V gene encodes CDR1 LGHDT and CDR2 YNNKEL (reference sequence). 9 amino acids form the CDR3, both terminal residues included. The CDR3 reads CASSHPWGE.